The 26 T cell receptor beta chains listed next were all sequenced from one sample in a study of beta chain features in type 1 diabetes. Points from the study as a whole: Shortening of TCRB CDR3s, moderate but significant, appeared in all four CD4+ subsets of Type 1 diabetes patients.

No antigen has been assigned to these receptors. Sequenced material consisted of expressed TCRB transcripts (all of the isolated RNA was reverse transcribed). Assay used: immunoSEQ multiplex PCR; TCRdb lists only in-frame clones, some missing. The sample lists 600,000 to 750,000 clones, 9.5% to 15% seen once, with more than 0.09% in the top ten. The sequenced sample was naive CD4+ T cells from blood. The receptors here all came from a man under 40 with type 1 diabetes.

Note on this clone: At the DNA level, this CDR3 is encoded by other sequences in the same sample as well. J is TRBJ2-5 and V is TRBV11-2; 7 bases map to TRBD1. Germline values: CDR1 SGHAT, CDR2 FQNNGV. The CDR3 sequence is 15 residues long. Trimming cost V 5 bases and J 2 bases; bases outside gene matches: 8. The CDR3 here is CASSRQGFLQETQYF. In nucleotides, the CDR3 is TGTGCCAGCAGCCGACAGGGTTTCCTGCAAGAGACCCAGTACTTC.

With regard to this clone: This CDR3 is also generated by other DNA sequences in the sample. V and J are TRBV27 and TRBJ2-7; no clear D. The CDR3 extends over 13 amino acids. Between the trimmed V and J ends, which lost 3 bases and 2 bases, there was a span of 8 bases. Germline values: CDR1 MNHEY, CDR2 SMNVEV (reference sequence). The CDR3 region has the DNA TGTGCCAGCAGTTTGGACGGACCCTACGAGCAGTACTTC. Protein: CASSLDGPYEQYF.

The chain joins TRBV2 to TRBJ1-1; no definite D call. Trimming cost V 2 bases and J 3 bases, with 16 bases left between them. The CDR3 consists of 16 residues. CDR1 is SNHLY and CDR2 is FYNNEI in the germline V gene. This CDR3 reads CASSENGLVIDTEAFF. In nucleotides, the CDR3 is TGTGCCAGCAGTGAAAACGGGCTCGTGATCGACACTGAAGCTTTCTTT.

This clone was recorded a few times. This chain connects TRBV30 to TRBJ2-1; the D gene is possibly TRBD1 (5 bases). The ends were cut back, 5 bases at V and 4 bases at J, with 9 bases in the middle. Germline lookup yields CDR1 GTSNPN and CDR2 SVGIG (reference sequence). The CDR3 totals 12 residues. The CDR3 spells CAWQQEYNEQFF. In nucleotides, the CDR3 is TGTGCCTGGCAACAGGAGTACAATGAGCAGTTCTTC.

The chain joins TRBV27 to TRBJ1-4, with TRBD1 matching 11 bases. This CDR3 region has 15 residues. The germline V gene encodes CDR1 MNHEY and CDR2 SMNVEV (reference sequence). After removal of 4 bases from V and 4 bases from J, the junction contained 2 bases not matched to a gene. This CDR3 is CASSSGQGVNEKLFF. The CDR3 DNA is TGTGCCAGCAGTTCGGGACAGGGGGTTAATGAAAAACTGTTTTTT.

This clone has just a few counts. The V call is TRBV2, the J call TRBJ2-2; weak D call: TRBD2 (6 bases). This CDR3 has 13 residues. Trimming took off 4 bases at V and 7 bases at J, with 10 bases between the two ends. Germline CDR1 SNHLY, CDR2 FYNNEI. CDR3 loop: CASSAEGSGELFF. CDR3 sequence (DNA): TGTGCCAGCAGTGCGGAGGGGAGCGGGGAGCTGTTTTTT.

This chain uses TRBV7-2 with TRBJ2-1; D is ambiguous. Germline-derived CDR1 and CDR2 are SGHTA and FQGNSA. This CDR3 comprises 16 residues. V shed 1 base and J shed 0 bases, with 10 bases lying between them. Here the CDR3 DNA reads TGTGCCAGCAGCTTAGTTCCGGAGAGCTCCTACAATGAGCAGTTCTTC. Protein product: CASSLVPESSYNEQFF.

This clone was detected a few times. Other nucleotide sequences from this sample produce the same CDR3. The V gene is TRBV9, the J gene TRBJ1-6; D call uncertain. The CDR3 extends over 12 amino acids. The V gene lost 4 bases and the J gene lost 8 bases, with 7 bases spanning the gap. The V gene's germline CDR1 is SGDLS and CDR2 YYNGEE. The CDR3 is CASSPLDSPLHF. CDR3 sequence (DNA): TGTGCCAGCAGCCCTCTGGATTCACCCCTCCACTTT.

This clone was recorded a few times. The V and J genes are TRBV19 and TRBJ1-4; D remains unclear. Germline lookup yields CDR1 LNHDA and CDR2 SQIVND (reference sequence). This CDR3 is built from 14 residues. Trimming cost V 3 bases and J 8 bases, with 13 bases left between them. This CDR3 is CASSIFTPREKLFF. Here the CDR3 DNA reads TGTGCCAGTAGTATTTTCACACCCCGAGAAAAACTGTTTTTT.

This clone was found a few times. Other DNA sequences of this sample code for an identical CDR3. The rearrangement joins TRBV5-6 to TRBJ2-5; D not resolved. The V and J ends lost 3 bases and 2 bases respectively, with 2 bases between them. Germline V CDR1 and CDR2: SGHDT, YYEEEE. The length of the CDR3 is 11 residues. DNA of the CDR3: TGTGCCAGCAGCTATCAAGAGACCCAGTACTTC. It translates to CASSYQETQYF.

V is TRBV20-1 and J is TRBJ2-1; D gene ambiguous. V was pared by 6 bases and J by 6 bases, with 9 bases between. The CDR3 consists of 11 residues. CDR1 is DFQATT, CDR2 SNEGSKA, per germline (reference sequence). The CDR3 DNA reads as TGCAGTGCCCCTGGGCCCAATGAGCAGTTCTTC. It encodes CSAPGPNEQFF.

The chain recombines TRBV19 with TRBJ1-5; weak D call: TRBD1 (6 bases). Trimming shortened V by 7 bases and J by 5 bases, and 18 bases separated the two germline ends. Germline V gives CDR1 LNHDA, CDR2 SQIVND (reference sequence). The CDR3 consists of 15 residues. The CDR3 DNA reads as TGTGCCAGTATTGGGCAGGGGCAACTTCATCAGCCCCAGCATTTT. Residues: CASIGQGQLHQPQHF.

This clone was detected only a few times. The same CDR3 arises from other DNA sequences in this sample as well. The chain employs TRBV7-2 and TRBJ2-1; 7 nucleotides align to TRBD1. Germline trimming cut 2 bases from V and 8 bases from J; bases unmatched to any gene: 0. The CDR3 loop spans 12 amino acids. Germline CDR1 and CDR2: SGHTA and FQGNSA. CDR3 DNA sequence: TGTGCCAGCAGCTTACAGGGGGATGAGCAGTTCTTC. It specifies CASSLQGDEQFF.

This clone turned up a few times. This chain uses TRBV11-2 with TRBJ2-3; 9 nucleotides align to TRBD1. The germline CDR1 and CDR2 sequences are SGHAT and FQNNGV. The CDR3 length is 16 residues. The ends lost 5 bases at V and 0 bases at J; junction bases unmatched: 6. For the CDR3, the DNA is TGTGCCAGCAGCACGTACAGGGGGCAGAGCACAGATACGCAGTATTTT. Amino acids: CASSTYRGQSTDTQYF.

This clone has only a few counts. The V and J genes are TRBV4-3 and TRBJ1-2; D gene unclear. The CDR3 length is 13 residues. CDR1 LGHNA and CDR2 YSLEER come from the germline V gene. V was shortened by 0 bases and J by 6 bases, with 8 bases between the two germline ends. CDR3 in amino acids: CASSQDWANGYTF. DNA of the CDR3: TGCGCCAGCAGCCAAGATTGGGCCAATGGCTACACCTTC.

This sequence joins TRBV30 and TRBJ2-2; 9 nucleotides line up with TRBD1. The germline V gene encodes CDR1 GTSNPN and CDR2 SVGIG (reference sequence). The CDR3 has 16 amino acids. The junction had 8 bases not matched to a gene; V was cut back by 3 bases and J by 3 bases. This CDR3 reads CAWRRAGTGYTGELFF. Written as DNA, the CDR3 is TGTGCCTGGAGGAGGGCCGGGACAGGGTACACCGGGGAGCTGTTTTTT. The variable domain in full, with the rest retrieved from reference TRBV30 and TRBJ2-2, is SQTIHQWPATLVQPVGSPLSLECTVEGTSNPNLYWYRQAAGRGLQLLFYSVGIGQISSEVPQNLSASRPQDRQFILSSKKLLLSDSGFYLCAWRRAGTGYTGELFFGEGSRLTVL.

The table lists this clone with a few counts. The chain links TRBV7-9 to TRBJ1-5, with 8 nucleotides matching TRBD1. The trim removed 5 bases at V and 5 bases at J, leaving 11 bases unmatched. Germline V gene sequence: CDR1 SEHNR, CDR2 FQNEAQ (reference sequence). The CDR3 sequence is 16 residues long. The chain's CDR3 is CASSPQGTGTDQPQHF. The CDR3 bases are TGTGCCAGCAGCCCCCAAGGGACAGGCACCGATCAGCCCCAGCATTTT.

V is TRBV4-3 and J is TRBJ1-1; D gene unclear. The CDR3 has 13 amino acids. Trimming pared 0 bases from V and 2 bases from J, leaving 4 bases between. Germline lookup yields CDR1 LGHNA and CDR2 YSLEER. CDR3 in DNA: TGCGCCAGCAGCCAAGAATCAAACACTGAAGCTTTCTTT. Translated: CASSQESNTEAFF.

The chain combines TRBV9 with TRBJ2-3, with D perhaps TRBD1 (5 bases). The V gene lost 3 bases and the J gene lost 1 base, with 12 bases spanning the gap. The CDR3 contains 15 residues. Germline assignment: CDR1 SGDLS and CDR2 YYNGEE. CDR3 amino acids: CASSGQSLGTDTQYF. The CDR3 coding sequence is TGTGCCAGCAGCGGACAGAGCTTGGGCACAGATACGCAGTATTTT.

Comment on this clone: Other nucleotide sequences from this sample produce the same CDR3. CDR3 sequence reads: CASSYSAGGPDTQYF. The CDR3 DNA reads as TGTGCCAGCAGTTACTCGGCGGGGGGGCCAGATACGCAGTATTTT. The chain joins TRBV6-5 to TRBJ2-3; 9 nucleotides line up with TRBD2. Trimming took 0 bases from V and 4 from J; bases not matched to a gene: 2. CDR1 and CDR2 from the germline V gene are MNHEY and SVGAGI. The CDR3 loop spans 15 amino acids.

This clone was seen more than once but under ten times. This sequence joins TRBV18 and TRBJ1-4; no clear D gene. The V gene's germline CDR1 is KGHSH and CDR2 LQKENI. The CDR3 length is 13 residues. The germline V and J ends were trimmed by 5 bases and 3 bases, with 7 bases remaining between them. The CDR3 loop is CASSKVSNEKLFF. CDR3 in DNA: TGTGCCAGCTCAAAAGTCTCTAATGAAAAACTGTTTTTT.

This clone was seen more than once but under ten times. The V gene is TRBV11-1, the J gene TRBJ1-1; 8 bases align to TRBD1. The V segment lost 4 bases and the J segment 1 base; nucleotides outside the gene matches: 2. Germline V gene lookup returns CDR1 SGHAT and CDR2 FQDESV (reference sequence). The CDR3 is made up of 14 amino acids. The CDR3 DNA reads as TGTGCCAGCAGCTCGGGACAGGCGAACACTGAAGCTTTCTTT. Translating gives CASSSGQANTEAFF.

There are a few counts of this clone. V gene TRBV6-5 combines with J gene TRBJ2-3; D may be TRBD2 (7 bases). Trimming cost V 8 bases and J 3 bases, with 18 bases left between them. The germline CDR1 and CDR2 sequences are MNHEY and SVGAGI. The CDR3 extends over 15 amino acids. The CDR3 loop is CASQRRGQWTDTQYF. The DNA for the CDR3 is TGTGCCAGCCAAAGGCGGGGGCAGTGGACAGATACGCAGTATTTT.

The chain employs TRBV5-5 and TRBJ2-2, with D possibly matching TRBD1 (6 bases). There are 15 residues in the CDR3. V lost 0 bases, J lost 5 bases, and 11 bases lay in between. Germline CDR1 is SGHKS and CDR2 is YYEKEE (reference sequence). CDR3 sequence (DNA): TGTGCCAGCAGCTTGGAACAGGGCCGGACCGGGGAGCTGTTTTTT. It yields the protein CASSLEQGRTGELFF.

This sequence joins TRBV25-1 and TRBJ2-7; maybe TRBD1 (5 bases). CDR1 is MGHDK, CDR2 SYGVNS, per germline. The CDR3 length is 14 residues. The V end was cut by 3 bases, the J end by 1 base, with 10 bases between. The CDR3 region has the DNA TGTGCCAGCAGTGATTTTAGGGGTTCCTACGAGCAGTACTTC. Translation gives CASSDFRGSYEQYF.

This clone occurred a few times. This chain links TRBV28 with TRBJ2-5, with D unclear. The CDR3 is made up of 13 amino acids. Trimming cost V 4 bases and J 3 bases, with 9 bases left between them. Germline V gene sequence: CDR1 MDHEN, CDR2 SYDVKM. Here the CDR3 reads CASSSTPKETQYF. The CDR3 bases are TGTGCCAGCAGTTCAACTCCAAAAGAGACCCAGTACTTC.